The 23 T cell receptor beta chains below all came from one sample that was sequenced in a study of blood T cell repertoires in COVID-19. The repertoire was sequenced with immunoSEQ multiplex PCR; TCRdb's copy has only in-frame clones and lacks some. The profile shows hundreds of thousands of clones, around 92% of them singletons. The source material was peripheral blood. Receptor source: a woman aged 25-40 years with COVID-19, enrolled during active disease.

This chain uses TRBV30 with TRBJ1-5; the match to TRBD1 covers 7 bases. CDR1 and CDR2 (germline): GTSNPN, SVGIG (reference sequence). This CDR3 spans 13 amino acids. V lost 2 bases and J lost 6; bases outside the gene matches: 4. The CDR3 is CAWSLQGGQPQHF. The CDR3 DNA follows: TGTGCCTGGAGTCTTCAGGGGGGTCAGCCCCAGCATTTT.

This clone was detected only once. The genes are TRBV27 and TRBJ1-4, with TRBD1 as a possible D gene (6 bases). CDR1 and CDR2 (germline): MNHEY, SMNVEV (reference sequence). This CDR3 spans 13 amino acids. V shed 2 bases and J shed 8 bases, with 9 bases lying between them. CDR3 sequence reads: CASSLKGQEKLFF. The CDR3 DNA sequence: TGTGCCAGCAGTTTAAAAGGACAGGAAAAACTGTTTTTT.

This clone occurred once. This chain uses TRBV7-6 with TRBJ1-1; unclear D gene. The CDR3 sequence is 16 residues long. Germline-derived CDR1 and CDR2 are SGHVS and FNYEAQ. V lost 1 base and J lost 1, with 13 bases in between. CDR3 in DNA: TGTGCCAGCAGCTTAGAAATGGTTCGAGGGAACACTGAAGCTTTCTTT. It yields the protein CASSLEMVRGNTEAFF.

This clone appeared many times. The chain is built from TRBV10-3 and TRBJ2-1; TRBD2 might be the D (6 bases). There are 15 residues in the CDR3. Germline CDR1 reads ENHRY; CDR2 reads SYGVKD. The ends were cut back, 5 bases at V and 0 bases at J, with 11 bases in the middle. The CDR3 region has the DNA TGTGCCATCAGTAGTGGGGGGAGCTCCTACAATGAGCAGTTCTTC. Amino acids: CAISSGGSSYNEQFF.

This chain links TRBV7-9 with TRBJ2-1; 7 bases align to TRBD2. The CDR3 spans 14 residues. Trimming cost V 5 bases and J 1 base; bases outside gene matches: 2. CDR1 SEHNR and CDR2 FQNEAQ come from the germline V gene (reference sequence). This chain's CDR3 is CASSGLGSYNEQFF. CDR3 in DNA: TGTGCCAGCAGCGGACTAGGGTCCTACAATGAGCAGTTCTTC.

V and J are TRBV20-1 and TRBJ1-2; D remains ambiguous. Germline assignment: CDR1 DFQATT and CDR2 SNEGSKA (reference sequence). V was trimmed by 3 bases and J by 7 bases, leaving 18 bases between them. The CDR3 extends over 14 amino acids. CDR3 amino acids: CSASKLGQESGYTF. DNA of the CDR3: TGCAGTGCTAGTAAGTTGGGTCAGGAAAGTGGCTACACCTTC.

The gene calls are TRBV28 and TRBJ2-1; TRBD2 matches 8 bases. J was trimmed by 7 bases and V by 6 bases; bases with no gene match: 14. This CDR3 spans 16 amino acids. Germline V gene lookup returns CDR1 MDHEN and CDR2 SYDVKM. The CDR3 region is CASRFGGGPGRNEQFF. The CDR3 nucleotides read TGTGCCAGCAGATTCGGGGGGGGCCCAGGGAGGAATGAGCAGTTCTTC.

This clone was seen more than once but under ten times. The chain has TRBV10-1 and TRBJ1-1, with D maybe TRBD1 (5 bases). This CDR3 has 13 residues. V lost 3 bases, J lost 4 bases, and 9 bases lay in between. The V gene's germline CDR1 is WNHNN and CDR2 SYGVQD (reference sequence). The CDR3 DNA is TGCGCCAGCAGTGACAGGGTGGGCACTGAAGCTTTCTTT. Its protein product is CASSDRVGTEAFF.

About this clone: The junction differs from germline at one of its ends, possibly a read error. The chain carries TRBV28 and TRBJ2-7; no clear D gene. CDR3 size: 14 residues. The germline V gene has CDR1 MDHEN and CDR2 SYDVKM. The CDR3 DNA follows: TGTGCCAGCACCACCCCTGGGCGATATTACGGGCAGTACTTC. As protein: CASTTPGRYYGQYF.

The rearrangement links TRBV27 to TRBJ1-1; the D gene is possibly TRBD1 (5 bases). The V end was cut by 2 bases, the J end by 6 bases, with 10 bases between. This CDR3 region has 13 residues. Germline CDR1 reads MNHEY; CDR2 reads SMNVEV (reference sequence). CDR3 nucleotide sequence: TGTGCCAGCAGTTTAGGCGGGACCGCTGAAGCTTTCTTT. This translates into CASSLGGTAEAFF.

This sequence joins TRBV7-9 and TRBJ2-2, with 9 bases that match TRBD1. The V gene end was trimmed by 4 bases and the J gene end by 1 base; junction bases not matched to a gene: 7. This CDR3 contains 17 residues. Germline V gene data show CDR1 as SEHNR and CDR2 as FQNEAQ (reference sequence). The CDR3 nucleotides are TGTGCCAGCAGCTGGACTCCGGGACAGGGGAACACCGGGGAGCTGTTTTTT. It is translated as CASSWTPGQGNTGELFF.

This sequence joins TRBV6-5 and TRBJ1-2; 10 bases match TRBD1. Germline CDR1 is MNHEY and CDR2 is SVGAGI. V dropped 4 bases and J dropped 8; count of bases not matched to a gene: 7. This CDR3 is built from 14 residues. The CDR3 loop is CASSSFGQGGGYTF. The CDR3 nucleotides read TGTGCCAGCAGTTCCTTCGGACAGGGGGGAGGCTACACCTTC.

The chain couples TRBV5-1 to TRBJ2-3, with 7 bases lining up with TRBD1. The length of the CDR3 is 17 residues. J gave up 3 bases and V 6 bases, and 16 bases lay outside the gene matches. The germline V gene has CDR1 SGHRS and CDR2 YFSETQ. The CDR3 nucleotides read TGCGCCAGCACCCCTGGTTTAGGCAGGGGGAGTACAGATACGCAGTATTTT. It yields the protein CASTPGLGRGSTDTQYF.

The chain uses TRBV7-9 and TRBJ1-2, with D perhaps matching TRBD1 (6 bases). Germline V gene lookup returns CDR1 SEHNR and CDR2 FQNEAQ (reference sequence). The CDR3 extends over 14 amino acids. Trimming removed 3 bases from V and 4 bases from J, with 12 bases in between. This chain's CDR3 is CASSFSTGLYGYTF. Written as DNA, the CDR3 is TGTGCCAGCAGCTTTTCGACAGGACTCTATGGCTACACCTTC.

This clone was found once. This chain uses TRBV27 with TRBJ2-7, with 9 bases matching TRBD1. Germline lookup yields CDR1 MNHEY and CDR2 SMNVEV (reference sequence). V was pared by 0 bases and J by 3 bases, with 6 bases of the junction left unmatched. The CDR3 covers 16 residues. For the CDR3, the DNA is TGTGCCAGCAGTTTATCGTTGGGGGACAGGGACTACGAGCAGTACTTC. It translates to CASSLSLGDRDYEQYF.

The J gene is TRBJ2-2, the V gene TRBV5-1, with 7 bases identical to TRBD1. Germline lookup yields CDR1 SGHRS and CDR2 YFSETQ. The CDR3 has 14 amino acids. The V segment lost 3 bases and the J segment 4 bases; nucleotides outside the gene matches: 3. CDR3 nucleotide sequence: TGCGCCAGCAGCTGGGACAGCCGCACCGGGGAGCTGTTTTTT. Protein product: CASSWDSRTGELFF. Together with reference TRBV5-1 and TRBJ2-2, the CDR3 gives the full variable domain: KAGVTQTPRYLIKTRGQQVTLSCSPISGHRSVSWYQQTPGQGLQFLFEYFSETQRNKGNFPGRFSGRQFSNSRSEMNVSTLELGDSALYLCASSWDSRTGELFFGEGSRLTVL.

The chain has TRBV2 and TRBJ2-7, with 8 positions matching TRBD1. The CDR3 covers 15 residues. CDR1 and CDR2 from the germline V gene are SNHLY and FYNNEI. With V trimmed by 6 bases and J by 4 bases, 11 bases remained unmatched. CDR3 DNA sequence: TGTGCCAGCAGGGCGCAGGGCAGGGGGCTTTACGAGCAGTACTTC. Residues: CASRAQGRGLYEQYF.

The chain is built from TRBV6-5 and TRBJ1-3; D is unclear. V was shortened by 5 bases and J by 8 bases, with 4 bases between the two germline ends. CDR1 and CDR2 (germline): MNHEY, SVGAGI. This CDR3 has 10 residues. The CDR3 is CASSIDTIYF. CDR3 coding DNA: TGTGCCAGCAGTATAGACACCATATATTTT.

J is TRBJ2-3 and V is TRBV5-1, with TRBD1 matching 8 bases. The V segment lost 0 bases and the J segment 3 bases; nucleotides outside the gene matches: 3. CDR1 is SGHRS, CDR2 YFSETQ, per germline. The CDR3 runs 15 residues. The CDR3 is CASSLGDRSTDTQYF. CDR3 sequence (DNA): TGCGCCAGCAGCTTGGGGGACAGGTCAACAGATACGCAGTATTTT.

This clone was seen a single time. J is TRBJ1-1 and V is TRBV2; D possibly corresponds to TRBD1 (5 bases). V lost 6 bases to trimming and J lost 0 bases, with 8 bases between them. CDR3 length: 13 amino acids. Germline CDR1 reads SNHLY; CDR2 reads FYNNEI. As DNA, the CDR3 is TGTGCCAGCAGCGAGACAGTGAACACTGAAGCTTTCTTT. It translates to CASSETVNTEAFF.

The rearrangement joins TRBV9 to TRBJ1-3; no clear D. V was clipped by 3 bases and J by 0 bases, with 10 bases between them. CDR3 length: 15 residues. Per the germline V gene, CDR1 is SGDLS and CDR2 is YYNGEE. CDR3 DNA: TGTGCCAGCAGCGCTGACACGTACTCTGGAAACACCATATATTTT. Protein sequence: CASSADTYSGNTIYF. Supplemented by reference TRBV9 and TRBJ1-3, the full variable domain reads DSGVTQTPKHLITATGQRVTLRCSPRSGDLSVYWYQQSLDQGLQFLIQYYNGEERAKGNILERFSAQQFPDLHSELNLSSLELGDSALYFCASSADTYSGNTIYFGEGSWLTVV.

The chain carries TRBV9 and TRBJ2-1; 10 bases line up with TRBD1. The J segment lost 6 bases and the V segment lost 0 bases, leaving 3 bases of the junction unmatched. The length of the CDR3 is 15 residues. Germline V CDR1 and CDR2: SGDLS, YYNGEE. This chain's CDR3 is CASSVVGTGANEQFF. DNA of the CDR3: TGTGCCAGCAGCGTAGTGGGGACAGGGGCCAATGAGCAGTTCTTC.

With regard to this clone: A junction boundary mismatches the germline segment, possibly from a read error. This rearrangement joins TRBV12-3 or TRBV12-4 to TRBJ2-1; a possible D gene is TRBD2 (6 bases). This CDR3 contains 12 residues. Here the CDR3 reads CASSFGTSLGVF. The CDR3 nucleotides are TGTGCCAGCAGTTTCGGGACTTCCCTTGGGGTCTTC.